Here is one T cell receptor beta chain with its context. The antigen is not known. This sample was included in a study of a mutant IDH1 vaccine in newly diagnosed glioma. For the study at large: Commencement of vaccination occurred 4-6 weeks following radiotherapy alone, or concurrently with temozolomide cycles. Most patients had radiochemotherapy with temozolomide before enrollment; others had one alone.

Unmatched junction bases numbered 2, after V lost 8 bases and J lost 4 bases. The V gene's germline CDR1 is SGHTA and CDR2 FQGNSA. This CDR3 has 12 residues. Generated by immunoSEQ multiplex PCR, the TCRdb table keeps only in-frame clones and is missing some. Of about 39,000 clones in the sample, approximately 80% were seen once. Points from the study as a whole: The occurrence of vaccine-induced immune responses was seen in approximately 92% of patients.

As to time point: week 11, during vaccination. What each vaccine dose contained was 300 ug of mutant IDH1 20-mer peptide, accompanied by topical imiquimod. Those who donated had recent WHO grade 3 or 4 IDH1-mutant, ATRX-lost astrocytomas. This receptor was identified in a woman between 25 and 40 years old with glioma. Some clones in this sample may be carry-over from other donors' samples. Sequenced here: peripheral blood mononuclear cells (PBMCs), sampled from a glioma patient whose treatment included an IDH1 peptide vaccine. The V and J genes are TRBV7-2 and TRBJ2-1, with 7 bases fitting TRBD2. The CDR3 sequence is CASREEYNEQFF. As DNA, the CDR3 is TGTGCCAGCCGGGAGGAATACAATGAGCAGTTCTTC.